This T cell receptor beta chain appears in the sequencing data of a study of cytomegalovirus exposure and HLA in healthy donors listed by TCRdb under 2017. For the wider study: An earlier analysis of several hundred of the donors reported more than 250 Gb of sequence data and about 100 million unique TCR beta sequences from roughly 180 million T cells. High-throughput TCR immunosequencing, statistical association of individual TCRs with disease status, and machine learning were combined to predict cytomegalovirus infection status. To decide whether each TCR beta V gene segment behaved as functional or pseudogenic, an earlier analysis of nearly 600 of the donors relied on high-throughput TCR beta sequencing. In a later genetic analysis, genome-wide SNP genotypes for about three fifths of the 666 donors were used, and that subset was treated as a discovery cohort. The later analysis used no new phenotypic data to find candidate immune exposures, relying instead on TCR beta sequences and their occurrence across donors. Roughly 5 DR-DQ haplotypes were handled as single units for association and clustering because linkage in the cohort was strong. Along with the roughly 670-subject first cohort, a separate validation cohort of approximately 110 different subjects was used. Class I and class II HLA loci were covered by the typing at four-digit resolution. Typing coverage varied by locus: roughly 629-640 donors for A, B, C, DRB1 and DQB1; approximately 500 for DQA1; more than 600 for DPA1; under 490 for DPB1. The study used immunosequencing to profile the T cell repertoires of 670 or so subjects and linked those repertoires to cytomegalovirus serostatus. To study patterns of TCR occurrence, a later analysis re-analyzed previously published TCR beta repertoires from several hundred donors and added high-resolution HLA genotyping. All discovery cohort repertoires had been generated on a single sequencing platform. Alongside the repertoire data, information on donor age, sex, ethnicity and CMV serostatus was compiled. An early release covering 500 to 750 HLA-typed donors comprised about 290 gigabases of sequencing data and 85 million or so unique TCR sequences. Among roughly 400 genotyped donors of the cohort, an average of approximately 240,000 unique TCR beta nucleotide sequences were sequenced per donor, approximately 20% of them non-productive. The aim of the study was to test whether cataloging public T cell receptors could identify signatures of past pathogen exposure. Among the 398 genotyped donors, around 81% belonged to the genetic ancestry cluster associated with self-reported Caucasian donors.

CDR1 and CDR2 were assigned from the germline V gene as ENHRY and SYGVKD. Trimming takes 6 bases from V and 0 bases from J, and the germline ends sit 8 bases apart. Reading from cysteine to phenylalanine, the CDR3 counts 14 amino acids. Only the CDR3 part of the read is kept: 42 bases, read in frame from the first base. Overall study results and their limits: Most CMV-associated TCR beta chains appeared to be HLA-restricted in a later analysis, and the HLA associations seemed to be driven largely by CMV exposure. HLA typing was unavailable for some donors at each locus, so association tests used only the typed subset. An earlier analysis of approximately 570 of the donors showed that most TCR beta V segments appeared in productive rearrangements either about 90% or about 30% of the time, which broadly matched IMGT annotations. A further reported finding was that TCR beta sequences accurately predicted the HLA-A and HLA-B alleles for most subjects in the first cohort. According to a later genetic analysis, donors in an Asian-associated ancestry cluster had fewer N-insertions in productive TCRs than the approximately 670-donor mean. The only immune exposure information available for the cohort was CMV serostatus. An association between a missense DCLRE1C variant and V-gene and J-gene trimming of TCR beta chains was found in a later genetic analysis and replicated in an independent cohort. A total of roughly 160 TCR beta chains were listed by the study as associated with cytomegalovirus. Roughly uniform sequencing depth across donors was assumed in presence/absence analyses, although this assumption may not hold. In a later analysis, HLA-associated TCR beta chains were found to be more clonally expanded and to have lower generation probabilities than equally common non-associated chains. A cluster of highly shared sequence variants was judged likely to be a technical artifact of the sequencing pipeline. Because counts were too low, roughly 16 rarely observed V segments, including chromosome 9 orphons, were excluded from the earlier analysis of around 590 of the donors. In both the original and validation cohorts, the classifier was reported to diagnose cytomegalovirus status with high specificity and sensitivity. While some public TCRs were present in many individuals, most TCR sequences turned up only very rarely across donors. This cohort had only TCR beta chains sequenced, and the lack of alpha or paired-chain data limited which features could be detected. The 87-base-pair reads could not distinguish some IMGT-functional V segments, including TRBV6-2 and TRBV6-3, so those segments were excluded. When HLA alleles, especially DR and DQ, strongly co-occurred, attributing TCR associations to individual alleles was difficult. In a later analysis, several top co-occurrence clusters were reported to appear linked to parvovirus B19, influenza, CMV and Epstein-Barr virus. A later analysis associated 15,000 or so TCR beta sequences with specific HLA alleles at a false discovery rate of 0.05. Correlated functional status among segregating V segments might reflect linkage disequilibrium, but an unknown experimental factor could not be ruled out. In vitro tests confirmed that a few of the cytomegalovirus-associated TCR beta chains recognize cytomegalovirus antigens. The authors suggested that the approach could potentially be generalized to other disease states and immunological phenotypes. A later analysis found that TCR association rates varied across HLA loci, with DRB1 alleles showing the most associated TCRs and HLA-C alleles the fewest.

Libraries were prepared through the immunoSEQ multiplex PCR assay. The multiplex PCR relied on a mix of 60 forward primers for TCR Vbeta segments and 13 reverse primers for TCR Jbeta segments. The CDR3 region of rearranged TCR beta genes was amplified from genomic DNA with a multiplex PCR assay. On the Illumina HiSeq System, the amplified TCR beta libraries were sequenced as 87-base-pair reads. From the authors' description of their analysis: A later analysis counted approximately 74 million unique TCR beta chains across the 500 to 850 repertoires, and roughly 9.9 million of these chains were shared by at least two donors. Raw reads were error-corrected and collapsed into unique sequences by a nearest-neighbor algorithm in which closely related sequences were merged to remove PCR and sequencing errors. To assign V, D and J gene segments, CDR3 sequences were aligned to IMGT reference sequences. For a sequence to be retained, at least a six-nucleotide match to both a V gene segment and a J gene segment was required. A rearrangement was called productive if the CDR3 had no stop codons and remained in frame with V and J, and every other rearrangement was called non-productive. CDR3 was defined by IMGT convention, running from the second conserved V-encoded cysteine to the conserved J-encoded phenylalanine. The earlier analysis of 587 of the donors excluded sequences that lacked an unambiguous match to a single V gene segment. In an earlier analysis of almost 600 of the donors, a V segment was called functional when productive rearrangements were above 56.7%, and segregating when the standard deviation between donors exceeded 5%. A statistical classification framework was built to diagnose cytomegalovirus status from the catalog of TCR beta chain sequences. V and J gene assignment, in a later analysis, came from comparing TCR nucleotide sequences with IMGT/GENE-DB human TR gene sequences. A later analysis assigned CDR3 sequences and most-parsimonious VDJ recombination scenarios with the TCRdist pipeline. In a later analysis, each TCR beta chain was defined by its CDR3 amino acid sequence together with its V-gene family, and reads without a unique V-gene family were excluded. As a way to deal with suspected cross-contamination and a sequencing artifact, a later analysis dropped nearly 600 nucleotide sequences that were highly shared and had low generation probability. For each public chain, a later analysis derived a clonal expansion index from normalized ranks of inferred template counts within each repertoire. In a later analysis, generation probabilities were computed using a VDJ recombination model fitted to out-of-frame rearrangements, and the results were checked against IGoR. A later analysis scored TCR-TCR, TCR-HLA and TCR-CMV co-occurrence with hypergeometric tests, applying a repertoire-size bias correction to TCR pairs. A later analysis estimated false discovery rates by permuting HLA or CMV assignments 20 times. In a later analysis, co-occurring TCRs were grouped with DBSCAN, and TCRdist sequence similarity was added when clustering was performed within HLA-allele-positive subsets. Repertoires with fewer than 30,000 or more than 120,000 public chains were left out of co-occurrence clustering, as were about 5 repertoires with anomalous nucleotide sharing. TCRdb provides this immuneACCESS table in a form limited to in-frame rearrangements. Some clones are lacking; in checked studies, under half of them reflect an unresolved V gene, and why the rest are absent is not known. The V and J calls and the clone size are those of that table, but D and trimming were determined from the DNA. The sample table records 95,000 to 150,000 clones. The ten largest clones represent about 2.5% of the sample.

The cohort consisted of some 730 healthy bone marrow donors. All cohort members were sampled while nominally healthy, although unrecorded immune exposures were likely present. The donor was CMV seronegative and belonged to the group of several hundred seronegative cohort members. Each donor provided a peripheral blood sample, and peripheral blood mononuclear cells were used for TCR beta sequencing. The Qiagen DNeasy Blood Extraction Kit was used to extract genomic DNA from the blood cell samples. For this clone: The specificity of this receptor is unknown.

This receptor chain uses TRBV10-3 and TRBJ2-2; no D segment can be confidently identified. Sequencing input: PBMCs. The TCR sequence derives from a man aged 25-40 years in good health and CMV-seronegative. CDR3 protein: CAISNSSNTGELFF. The nucleotide sequence reads TGTGCCATCAGCAACAGTTCGAACACCGGGGAGCTGTTTTTT.